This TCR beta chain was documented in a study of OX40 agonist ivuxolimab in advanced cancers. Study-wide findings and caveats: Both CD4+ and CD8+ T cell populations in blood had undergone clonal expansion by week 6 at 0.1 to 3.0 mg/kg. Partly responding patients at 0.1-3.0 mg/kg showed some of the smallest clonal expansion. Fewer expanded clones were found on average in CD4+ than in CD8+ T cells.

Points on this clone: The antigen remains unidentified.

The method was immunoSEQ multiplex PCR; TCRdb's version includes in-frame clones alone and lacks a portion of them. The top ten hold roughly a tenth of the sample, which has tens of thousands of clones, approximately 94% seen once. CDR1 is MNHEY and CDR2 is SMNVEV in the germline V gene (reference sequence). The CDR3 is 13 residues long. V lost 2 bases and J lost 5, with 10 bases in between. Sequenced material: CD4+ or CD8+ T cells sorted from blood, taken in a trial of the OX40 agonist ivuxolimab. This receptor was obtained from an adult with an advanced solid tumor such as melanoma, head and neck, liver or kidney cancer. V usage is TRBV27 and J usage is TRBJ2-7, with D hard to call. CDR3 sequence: CASSLMAAHEQYF. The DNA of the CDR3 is TGTGCCAGCAGTTTAATGGCAGCCCACGAGCAGTACTTC.